This TCR beta chain originates from a study of blood T cell repertoires in COVID-19. Methods used by the authors: Cell counts per sample came from amplifying reference gene primers. Libraries were prepared by immunoSEQ multiplex PCR; TCRdb keeps only in-frame clonotypes and omits some of them. V and J calls plus clone size are reproduced from that table; the DNA served to infer D and trimming. This table has more than 200,000 clones, 85% to 90% appearing once. Everyone who took part was roughly 18 to 100 years old, and they came from 20 to 25 US areas. Participant-reported clinical history was the basis for cohort assignment. All recovered Cohort 3 donors got two negative PCRs, got clearance, or saw symptom resolution. The V segment lost 3 bases and the J segment 2 bases; nucleotides outside the gene matches: 6. CDR3 length equals 15 residues. Germline assignment: CDR1 ENHRY and CDR2 SYGVKD.

The receptor was isolated from a woman in her thirties who had recovered from COVID-19. The gene calls are TRBV10-3 and TRBJ1-2, with 7 positions matching TRBD1. Material: PBMCs or T cells enriched from blood (not recorded which). The chain's CDR3 is CAISEAGGRNYGYTF. The CDR3 DNA follows: TGTGCCATCAGTGAAGCAGGGGGAAGAAACTATGGCTACACCTTC.